The 14 T cell receptor beta chains reported below all come from one sample, sequenced in a study of blood T cell repertoires in COVID-19. Measured with immunoSEQ multiplex PCR; TCRdb has only the in-frame clones, and not every one. The sample lists approximately 45,000 clones, 85% to 90% seen once, with about 4% in the top ten. Material: peripheral blood. All receptors derive from a middle-aged man with COVID-19, enrolled during active disease.

This chain connects TRBV29-1 to TRBJ1-5; D may be TRBD1 (6 bases). V gave up 7 bases and J gave up 5 bases, with 15 bases separating them. The germline V gene encodes CDR1 SQVTM and CDR2 ANQGSEA. The CDR3 is made up of 13 amino acids. The CDR3: CSAGRGLDQPQHF. CDR3 sequence (DNA): TGCAGCGCCGGGCGGGGGCTCGATCAGCCCCAGCATTTT.

The chain joins TRBV4-1 to TRBJ1-4, with D maybe TRBD1 (5 bases). Trimming removed 2 bases from V and 6 bases from J, with 16 bases in between. The CDR3 covers 16 residues. The V gene's germline CDR1 is MGHRA and CDR2 YSYEKL. As DNA, the CDR3 is TGCGCCAGCAGCCAAAGATCTGGACAAAGGGATGAAAAACTGTTTTTT. Protein sequence: CASSQRSGQRDEKLFF.

The chain couples TRBV2 to TRBJ1-5; tentatively, D is TRBD1 (6 bases). V was trimmed by 8 bases and J by 3 bases, leaving 14 bases between them. The CDR3 consists of 14 residues. Germline lookup yields CDR1 SNHLY and CDR2 FYNNEI. CDR3 bases: TGTGCCAGCCAGACGCAGGGGACCAATCAGCCCCAGCATTTT. Its translation: CASQTQGTNQPQHF.

V is TRBV5-4 and J is TRBJ1-1, with 11 bases fitting TRBD1. Germline trimming cut 5 bases from V and 0 bases from J; bases unmatched to any gene: 9. The CDR3 extends over 17 amino acids. Germline lookup yields CDR1 SGHNT and CDR2 YYREEE (reference sequence). CDR3 loop: CASRVTGTGGVNTEAFF. The DNA for the CDR3 is TGTGCCAGCAGGGTAACCGGGACAGGGGGGGTGAACACTGAAGCTTTCTTT.

The V and J genes are TRBV2 and TRBJ2-7; TRBD2 agrees at 7 bases. The V gene end was trimmed by 2 bases and the J gene end by 2 bases; junction bases not matched to a gene: 0. This CDR3 comprises 13 residues. Germline CDR1 SNHLY, CDR2 FYNNEI. In DNA form, the CDR3 reads TGTGCCAGCAGTGAACTAGCGGCCTACGAGCAGTACTTC. This encodes CASSELAAYEQYF.

The chain carries TRBV24-1 and TRBJ2-1, with 11 bases fitting TRBD2. With V trimmed by 12 bases and J by 6 bases, 9 bases remained unmatched. This CDR3 contains 14 residues. Germline V gene data show CDR1 as KGHDR and CDR2 as SFDVKD. The CDR3 spells CASMTSGAPNEQFF. CDR3 DNA: TGTGCCTCGATGACTAGCGGGGCTCCCAATGAGCAGTTCTTC.

This sequence joins TRBV7-9 and TRBJ2-1, with a weak D call TRBD1 (5 bases). This CDR3 has 13 amino acids. Germline CDR1 is SEHNR and CDR2 is FQNEAQ (reference sequence). V lost 4 bases, J lost 8 bases, and 12 bases lay in between. Here the CDR3 reads CASSSFRGDEQFF. CDR3 nucleotides: TGTGCCAGCAGCTCGTTTAGGGGCGATGAGCAGTTCTTC.

The chain employs TRBV15 and TRBJ2-7, with D perhaps TRBD1 (5 bases). The CDR3 length is 14 residues. V lost 2 bases to trimming and J lost 3 bases, with 11 bases between them. Germline CDR1 and CDR2: LNHNV and YYDKDF (reference sequence). Written as DNA, the CDR3 is TGTGCCACCAGCAGACAGGGTGGTGGCTACGAGCAGTACTTC. Translation: CATSRQGGGYEQYF.

This clone was recorded only once. J is TRBJ2-1 and V is TRBV7-8, with D perhaps matching TRBD1 (6 bases). CDR1 is SGHVS, CDR2 FQNEAQ, per germline. V lost 5 bases and J lost 0, with 14 bases in between. CDR3 length equals 16 residues. The CDR3 region has the DNA TGTGCCAGCAGCCACCAGGGGACGGTCTCCTACAATGAGCAGTTCTTC. Encoded protein: CASSHQGTVSYNEQFF.

CDR3 in amino acids: CASSHRTSGGANEQFF. In DNA, the CDR3 is TGTGCCAGCAGCCATCGGACTAGCGGGGGGGCTAATGAGCAGTTCTTC. The V gene is TRBV3-1 (or the pseudogene TRBV3-2), the J gene TRBJ2-1, with 15 bases aligning to TRBD2. Germline V gene sequence: CDR1 LGHDT, CDR2 YNNKEL (reference sequence). The CDR3 spans 16 residues. After removal of 3 bases from V and 7 bases from J, the junction contained 4 bases not matched to a gene.

The chain joins TRBV7-9 to TRBJ1-2; D ambiguous. The ends were cut back, 3 bases at V and 8 bases at J, with 13 bases in the middle. Germline V gene sequence: CDR1 SEHNR, CDR2 FQNEAQ (reference sequence). The CDR3 covers 13 residues. Here the CDR3 reads CASSFGISRGYTF. The DNA for the CDR3 is TGTGCCAGCAGCTTCGGGATCTCGCGCGGCTACACCTTC.

J is TRBJ2-7 and V is TRBV10-3; D not certain. V lost 8 bases to trimming and J lost 1 base, with 6 bases between them. CDR3 length equals 11 residues. Germline values: CDR1 ENHRY, CDR2 SYGVKD. The CDR3 bases are TGTGCCATCGGCAGGTCCTACGAGCAGTACTTC. Protein: CAIGRSYEQYF.

CDR3 coding DNA: TGTGCCATCAGGAGCTCTGGGGCCAACGTCCTGACTTTC. This codes for CAIRSSGANVLTF. The V gene is TRBV10-3, the J gene TRBJ2-6; D is ambiguous. The CDR3 contains 13 residues. Germline CDR1 reads ENHRY; CDR2 reads SYGVKD. V was cut by 6 bases and J by 0 bases, with 3 bases left in between.

The chain carries TRBV7-8 and TRBJ1-5, with D perhaps matching TRBD1 (6 bases). This CDR3 has 17 residues. The germline CDR1 and CDR2 sequences are SGHVS and FQNEAQ. V was clipped by 5 bases and J by 11 bases, with 28 bases between them. In DNA, the CDR3 is TGTGCCAGCAGCCCGAGAGATGACAGGTCCCTGGTCTCGGCCCAGCATTTT. Translating gives CASSPRDDRSLVSAQHF.